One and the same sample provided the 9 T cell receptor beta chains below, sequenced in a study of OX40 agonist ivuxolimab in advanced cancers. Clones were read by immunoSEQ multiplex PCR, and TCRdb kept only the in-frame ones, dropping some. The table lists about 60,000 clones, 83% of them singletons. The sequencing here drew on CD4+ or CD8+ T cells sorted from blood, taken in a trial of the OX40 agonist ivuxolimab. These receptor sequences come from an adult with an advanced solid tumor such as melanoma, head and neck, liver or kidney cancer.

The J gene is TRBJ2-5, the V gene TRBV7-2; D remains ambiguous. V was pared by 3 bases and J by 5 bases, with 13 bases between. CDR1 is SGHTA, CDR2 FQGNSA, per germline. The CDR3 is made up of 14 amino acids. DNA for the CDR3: TGTGCCAGCAGCTTCGAAAAGGGCTGGGAGACCCAGTACTTC. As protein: CASSFEKGWETQYF.

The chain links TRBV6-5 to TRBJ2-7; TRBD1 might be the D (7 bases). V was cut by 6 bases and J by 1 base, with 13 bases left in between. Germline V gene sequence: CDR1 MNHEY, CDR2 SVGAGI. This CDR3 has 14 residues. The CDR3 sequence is CASSQTGRSYEQYF. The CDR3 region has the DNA TGTGCCAGCAGCCAGACAGGGAGGTCCTACGAGCAGTACTTC.

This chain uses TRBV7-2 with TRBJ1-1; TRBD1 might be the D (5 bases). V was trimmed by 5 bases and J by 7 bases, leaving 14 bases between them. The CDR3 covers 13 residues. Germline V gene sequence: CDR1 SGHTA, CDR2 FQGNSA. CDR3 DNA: TGTGCCAGCAGCCCCCATCCCGGGGGTGAAGCTTTCTTT. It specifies CASSPHPGGEAFF. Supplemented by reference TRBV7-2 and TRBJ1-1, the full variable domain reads GAGVSQSPSNKVTEKGKDVELRCDPISGHTALYWYRQSLGQGLEFLIYFQGNSAPDKSGLPSDRFSAERTGGSVSTLTIQRTQQEDSAVYLCASSPHPGGEAFFGQGTRLTVV.

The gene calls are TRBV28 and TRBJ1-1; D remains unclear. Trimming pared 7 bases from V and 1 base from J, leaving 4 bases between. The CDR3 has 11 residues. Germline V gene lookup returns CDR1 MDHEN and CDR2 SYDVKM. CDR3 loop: CASNGNTEAFF. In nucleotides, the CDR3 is TGTGCCAGCAATGGGAACACTGAAGCTTTCTTT.

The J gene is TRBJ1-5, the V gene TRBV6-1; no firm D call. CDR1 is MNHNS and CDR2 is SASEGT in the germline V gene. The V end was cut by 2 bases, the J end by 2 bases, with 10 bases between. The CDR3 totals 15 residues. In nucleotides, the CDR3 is TGTGCCAGCAGTGAAACGCGGTATGGCAATCAGCCCCAGCATTTT. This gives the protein CASSETRYGNQPQHF.

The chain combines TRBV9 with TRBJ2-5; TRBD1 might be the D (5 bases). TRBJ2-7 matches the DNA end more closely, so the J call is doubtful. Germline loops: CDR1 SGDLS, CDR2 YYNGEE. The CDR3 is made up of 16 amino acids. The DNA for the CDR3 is TGTGCCAGCAGCGTAGCCCCCCAGGGTGCGGACTACGAGCAGTACTTC. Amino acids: CASSVAPQGADYEQYF.

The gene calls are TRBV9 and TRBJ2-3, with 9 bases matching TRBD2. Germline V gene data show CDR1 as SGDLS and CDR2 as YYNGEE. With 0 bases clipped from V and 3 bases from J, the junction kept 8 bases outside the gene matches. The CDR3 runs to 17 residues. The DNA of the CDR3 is TGTGCCAGCAGCGTAGATCCCCTAGCGGGGAAAACAGATACGCAGTATTTT. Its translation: CASSVDPLAGKTDTQYF.

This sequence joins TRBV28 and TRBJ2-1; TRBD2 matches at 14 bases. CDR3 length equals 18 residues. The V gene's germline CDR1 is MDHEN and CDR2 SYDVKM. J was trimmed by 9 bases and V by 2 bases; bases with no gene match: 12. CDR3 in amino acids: CASSLIPGTSGSRGEQFF. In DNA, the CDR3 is TGTGCCAGCAGTTTAATCCCCGGGACTAGCGGGAGTAGGGGTGAGCAGTTCTTC.

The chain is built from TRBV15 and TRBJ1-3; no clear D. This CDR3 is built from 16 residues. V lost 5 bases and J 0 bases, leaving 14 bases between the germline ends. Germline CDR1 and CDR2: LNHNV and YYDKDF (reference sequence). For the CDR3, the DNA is TGTGCCACCAGCGGCCTCAGGTTCAGCTCTGGAAACACCATATATTTT. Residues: CATSGLRFSSGNTIYF.